This T cell receptor beta chain stems from a study of control samples from healthy donors and cancer patients. Assay used: immunoSEQ multiplex PCR; TCRdb lists only in-frame clones, some missing. Altogether around 150,000 clones are present, roughly 94% being singletons, with the ten largest covering 8.5%. The origin of this receptor is a woman aged 40 to 50 in good health. The material sequenced was blood.

The CDR3: CATSDRGGISNEQFF. The CDR3, as DNA: TGTGCCACCTCGGACCGGGGCGGGATTTCCAATGAGCAGTTCTTC. This chain joins TRBV19 and TRBJ2-1; tentative D call: TRBD2 (6 bases). The CDR3 length is 15 residues. Trimming shortened V by 10 bases and J by 6 bases, and 22 bases separated the two germline ends. Germline V lookup: CDR1 LNHDA, CDR2 SQIVND (reference sequence).